Given below is one T cell receptor beta chain in context. Participant ages covered roughly 18 to 89 years across around 22 US areas. This sample stems from a study of blood T cell repertoires in COVID-19. In the study overall: In each case, the material was cDNA or gDNA derived from T cells, B-cell-depleted T cells, or PBMCs.

Authors' data handling: It was from reference gene primer amplification that nucleated cell counts were estimated. Data came from immunoSEQ multiplex PCR; TCRdb stores just in-frame clones and leaves some out. The DNA was the basis for D and trimming; V, J and clone size are from that table. The sample lists roughly 150,000 clones; about 90% were seen once. The CDR3 length is 14 residues. Germline CDR1 and CDR2: SGHRS and YFSETQ. Losses at the gene ends were 1 base for V and 7 bases for J; bases not matched to a gene: 3. V and J are TRBV5-1 and TRBJ2-2; 8 bases map to TRBD2. The sequenced material came from PBMCs or T cells enriched from blood (not recorded which). The receptor comes from a woman aged 40-49 years who had been exposed to COVID-19. The CDR3 is CASSLRLANGELFF. The DNA of the CDR3 is TGCGCCAGCAGCTTGAGACTAGCGAACGGGGAGCTGTTTTTT. The whole variable domain, remainder taken from reference TRBV5-1 and TRBJ2-2, is KAGVTQTPRYLIKTRGQQVTLSCSPISGHRSVSWYQQTPGQGLQFLFEYFSETQRNKGNFPGRFSGRQFSNSRSEMNVSTLELGDSALYLCASSLRLANGELFFGEGSRLTVL.